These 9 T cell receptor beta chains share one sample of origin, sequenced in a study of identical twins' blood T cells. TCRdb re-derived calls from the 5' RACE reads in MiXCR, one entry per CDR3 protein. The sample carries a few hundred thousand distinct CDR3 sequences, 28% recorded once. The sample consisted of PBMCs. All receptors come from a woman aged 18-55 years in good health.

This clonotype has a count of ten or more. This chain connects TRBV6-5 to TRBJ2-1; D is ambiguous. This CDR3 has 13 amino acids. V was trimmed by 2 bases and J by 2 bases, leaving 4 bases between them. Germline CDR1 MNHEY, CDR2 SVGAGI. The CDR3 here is CASSYRPYNEQFF. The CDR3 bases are TGTGCCAGCAGTTACCGGCCCTACAATGAGCAGTTCTTC.

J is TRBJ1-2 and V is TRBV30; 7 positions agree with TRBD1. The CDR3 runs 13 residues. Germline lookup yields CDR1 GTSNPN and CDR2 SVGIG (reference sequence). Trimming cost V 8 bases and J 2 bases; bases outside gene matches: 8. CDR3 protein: CARGEGANYGYTF. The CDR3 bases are TGTGCCAGAGGGGAGGGGGCGAACTATGGCTACACCTTC.

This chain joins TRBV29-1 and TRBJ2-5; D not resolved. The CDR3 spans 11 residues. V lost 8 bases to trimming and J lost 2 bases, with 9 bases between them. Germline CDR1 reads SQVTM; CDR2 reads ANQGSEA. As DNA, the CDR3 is TGCAGCACCATACAACAAGAGACCCAGTACTTC. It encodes CSTIQQETQYF.

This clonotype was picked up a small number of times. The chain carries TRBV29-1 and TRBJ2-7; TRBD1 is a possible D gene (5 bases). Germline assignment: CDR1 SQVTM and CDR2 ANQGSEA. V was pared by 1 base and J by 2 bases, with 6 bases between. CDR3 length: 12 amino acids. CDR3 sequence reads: CSVEGRAYEQYF. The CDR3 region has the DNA TGCAGCGTTGAAGGCAGGGCCTACGAGCAGTACTTC.

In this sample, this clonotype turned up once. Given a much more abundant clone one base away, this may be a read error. CDR3 loop: CAGSQPQPYEQYF. CDR3 DNA: TGTGCCGGCAGCCAACCGCAACCCTACGAGCAGTACTTC. The V call is TRBV6-2 or TRBV6-3, the J call TRBJ2-7; no firm D call. Germline CDR1 and CDR2: MNHEY and SVGEGT. This CDR3 region has 13 residues.

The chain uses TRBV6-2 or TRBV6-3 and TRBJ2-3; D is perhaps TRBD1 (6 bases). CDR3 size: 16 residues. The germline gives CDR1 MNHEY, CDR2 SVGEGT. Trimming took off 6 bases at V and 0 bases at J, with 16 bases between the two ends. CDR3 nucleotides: TGTGCCAGCAGAGATCGGACAGATGCTAGCACAGATACGCAGTATTTT. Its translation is CASRDRTDASTDTQYF.

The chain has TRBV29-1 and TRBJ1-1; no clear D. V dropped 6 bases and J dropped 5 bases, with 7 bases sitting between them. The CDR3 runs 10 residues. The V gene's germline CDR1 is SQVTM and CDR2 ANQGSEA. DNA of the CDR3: TGCAGCGTGAAGAGGACTGAAGCTTTCTTT. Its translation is CSVKRTEAFF.

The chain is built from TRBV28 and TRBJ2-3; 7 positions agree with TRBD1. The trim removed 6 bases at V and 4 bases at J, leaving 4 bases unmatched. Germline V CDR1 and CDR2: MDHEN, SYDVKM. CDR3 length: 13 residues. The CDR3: CASRPTGADTQYF. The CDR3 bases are TGTGCCAGCAGACCTACAGGGGCAGATACGCAGTATTTT.

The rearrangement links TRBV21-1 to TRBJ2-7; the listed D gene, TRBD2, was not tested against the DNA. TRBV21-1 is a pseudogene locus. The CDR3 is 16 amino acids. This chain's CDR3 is CASSLLGDWSSYEQYF. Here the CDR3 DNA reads TGTGCCAGCAGCCTACTGGGGGACTGGAGCTCCTACGAGCAGTACTTC.